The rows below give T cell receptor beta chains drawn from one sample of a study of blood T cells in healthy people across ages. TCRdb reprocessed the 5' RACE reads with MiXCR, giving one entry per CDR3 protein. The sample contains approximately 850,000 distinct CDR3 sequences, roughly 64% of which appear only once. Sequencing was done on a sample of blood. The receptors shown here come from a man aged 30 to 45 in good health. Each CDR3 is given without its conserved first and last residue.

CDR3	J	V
SARVWWEAGQPQH	TRBJ1-5	TRBV20-1
ASSVKRSRTGEQY	TRBJ2-7	TRBV9
ASNLAGGRETQY	TRBJ2-5	TRBV2
ATGRLEGTDTQY	TRBJ2-3	TRBV10-3
SASSLAKVKNIQY	TRBJ2-4	TRBV20-1
ASSQMTRAGNEQF	TRBJ2-1	TRBV14
ASSFNREGELF	TRBJ2-2	TRBV5-1
ASSRIGTSGIYEQY	TRBJ2-7	TRBV27
ASSLEDTSGANVLT	TRBJ2-6	TRBV5-1
ASSVVRQTLAKNIQY	TRBJ2-4	TRBV2
SGYASGRSAETQY	TRBJ2-5	TRBV20-1
ASSDRRNPLLSYT	TRBJ1-2	TRBV2
ASSLSRAGEQY	.	TRBV13
ASSEYPDGYT	TRBJ1-2	TRBV25-1
ASSGPRTGDHEQF	TRBJ2-1	TRBV9
AIRRANSPLQQF	TRBJ2-1	TRBV10-3
SARRTGLVLNYGYT	TRBJ1-2	TRBV20-1
ASSLRTGYSNQPQH	TRBJ1-5	TRBV7-2
ASSPELANTEAF	TRBJ1-1	TRBV18
ASSQVEVDEQY	TRBJ2-7	TRBV4-1
ASSVTGGMADTQY	TRBJ2-3	TRBV4-1
ASSSEGDRTEAF	TRBJ1-1	TRBV7-9
SVANRESNEQY	.	TRBV29-1
ASNEGVWTEAF	TRBJ1-1	TRBV28
ASSQQQDYNEQF	TRBJ2-1	TRBV4-3
ASSPPVDEQF	TRBJ2-1	TRBV6-1
AVGNTQY	TRBJ2-3	TRBV11-1
ASLKEGGYGYT	TRBJ1-2	TRBV6-5
SAGSYNEQF	TRBJ2-1	TRBV20-1
ASSYGRDRVNSPLH	TRBJ1-6	TRBV6-6
AWSVRLAGVKETQY	TRBJ2-5	TRBV30
ASSVTGGTYEQY	TRBJ2-7	TRBV5-1
ASSQTTGGNTGELF	TRBJ2-2	TRBV6-5
ASSQRTGAGNKNIQY	TRBJ2-4	TRBV4-2
ASSWTGLGRINT	TRBJ1-2	TRBV2
ASSAGTSGGAWEQF	TRBJ2-1	TRBV5-1
SASQGGRGRYQPQH	TRBJ1-5	TRBV20-1
ASCTGINEQY	.	TRBV2
ASSPGGNRAANYGYT	TRBJ1-2	TRBV6-1
ATSRDQSPVGYGYT	TRBJ1-2	TRBV15